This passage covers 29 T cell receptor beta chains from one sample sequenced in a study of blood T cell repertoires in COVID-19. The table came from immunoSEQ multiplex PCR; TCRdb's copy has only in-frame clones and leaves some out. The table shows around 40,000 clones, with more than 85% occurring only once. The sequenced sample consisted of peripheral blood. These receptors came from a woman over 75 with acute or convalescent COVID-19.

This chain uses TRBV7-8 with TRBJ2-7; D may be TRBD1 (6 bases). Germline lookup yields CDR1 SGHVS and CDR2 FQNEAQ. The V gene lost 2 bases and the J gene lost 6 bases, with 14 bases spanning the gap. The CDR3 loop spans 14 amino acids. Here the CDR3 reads CASSLLLGRGEQYF. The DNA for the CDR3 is TGTGCCAGCAGCTTACTTCTCGGCAGGGGCGAGCAGTACTTC.

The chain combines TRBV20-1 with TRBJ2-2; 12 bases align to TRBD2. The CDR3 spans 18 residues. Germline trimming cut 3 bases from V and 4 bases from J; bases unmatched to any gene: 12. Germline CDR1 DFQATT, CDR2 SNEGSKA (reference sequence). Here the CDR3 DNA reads TGCAGTGCTAGTCCAGAGACTAGCGGGGGAGAAGGCACCGGGGAGCTGTTTTTT. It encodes CSASPETSGGEGTGELFF.

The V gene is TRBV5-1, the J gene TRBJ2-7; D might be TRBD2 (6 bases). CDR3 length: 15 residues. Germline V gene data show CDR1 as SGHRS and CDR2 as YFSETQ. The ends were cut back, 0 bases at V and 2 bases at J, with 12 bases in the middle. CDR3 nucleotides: TGCGCCAGCAGCTTGGCGGGCGGGGCTGCCTACGAGCAGTACTTC. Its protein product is CASSLAGGAAYEQYF.

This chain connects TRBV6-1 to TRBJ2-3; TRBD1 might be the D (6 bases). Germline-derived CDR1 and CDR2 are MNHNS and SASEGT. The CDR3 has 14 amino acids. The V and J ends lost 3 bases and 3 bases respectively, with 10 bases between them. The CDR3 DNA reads TGTGCCAGCAGTGACAGGGGAAAGACAGATACGCAGTATTTT. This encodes CASSDRGKTDTQYF.

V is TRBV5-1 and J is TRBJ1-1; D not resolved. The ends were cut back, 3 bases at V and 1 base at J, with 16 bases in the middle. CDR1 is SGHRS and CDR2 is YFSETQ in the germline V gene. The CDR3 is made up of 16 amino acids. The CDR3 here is CASSYRETISNTEAFF. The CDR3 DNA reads TGCGCCAGCAGCTACCGGGAAACTATCTCGAACACTGAAGCTTTCTTT.

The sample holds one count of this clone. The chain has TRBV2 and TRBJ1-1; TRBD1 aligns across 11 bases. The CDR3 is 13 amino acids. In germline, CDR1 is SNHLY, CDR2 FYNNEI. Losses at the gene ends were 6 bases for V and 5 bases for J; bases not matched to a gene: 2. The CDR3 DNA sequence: TGTGCCAGCAGGGACAGGGGGCTAACTGAAGCTTTCTTT. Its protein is CASRDRGLTEAFF.

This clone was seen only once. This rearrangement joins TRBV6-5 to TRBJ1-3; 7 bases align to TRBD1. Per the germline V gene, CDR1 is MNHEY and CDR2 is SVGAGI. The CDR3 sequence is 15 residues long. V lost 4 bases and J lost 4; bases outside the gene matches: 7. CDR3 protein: CASSWTRDRGNTIYF. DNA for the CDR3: TGTGCCAGCAGTTGGACCAGGGACAGAGGAAACACCATATATTTT.

CDR3 loop: CASSDGGAVADTQYF. For the CDR3, the DNA is TGTGCCAGCAGTGACGGGGGGGCCGTTGCAGATACGCAGTATTTT. This rearrangement joins TRBV2 to TRBJ2-3; 8 nucleotides agree with TRBD2. The germline gives CDR1 SNHLY, CDR2 FYNNEI. V trimming: 3 bases; J trimming: 4 bases; junction bases outside the gene matches: 6. The CDR3 is 15 residues long.

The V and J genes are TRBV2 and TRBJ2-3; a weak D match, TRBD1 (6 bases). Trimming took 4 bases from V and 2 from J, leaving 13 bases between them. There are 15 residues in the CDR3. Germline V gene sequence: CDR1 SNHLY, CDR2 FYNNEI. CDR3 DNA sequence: TGTGCCAGCAGTGCCGGACAGAAAACCACAGATACGCAGTATTTT. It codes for CASSAGQKTTDTQYF.

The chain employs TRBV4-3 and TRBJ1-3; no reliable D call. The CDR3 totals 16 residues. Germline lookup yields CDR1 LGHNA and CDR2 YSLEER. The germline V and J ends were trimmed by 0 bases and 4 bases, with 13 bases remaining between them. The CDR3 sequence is CASSQDYLGPGNTIYF. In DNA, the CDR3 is TGCGCCAGCAGCCAAGACTACCTTGGGCCCGGAAACACCATATATTTT.

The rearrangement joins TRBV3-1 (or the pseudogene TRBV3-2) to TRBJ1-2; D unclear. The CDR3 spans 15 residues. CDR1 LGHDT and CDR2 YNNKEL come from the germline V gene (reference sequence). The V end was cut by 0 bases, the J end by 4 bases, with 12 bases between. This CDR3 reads CASSQERLRSYGYTF. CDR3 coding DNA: TGTGCCAGCAGCCAAGAGCGGTTACGATCCTATGGCTACACCTTC.

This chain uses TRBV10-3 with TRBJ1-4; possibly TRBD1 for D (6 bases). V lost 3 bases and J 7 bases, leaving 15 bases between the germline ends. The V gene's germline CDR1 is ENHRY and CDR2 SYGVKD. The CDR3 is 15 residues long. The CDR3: CAISERGTSAEKLFF. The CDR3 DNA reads TGTGCCATCAGTGAAAGAGGGACATCGGCTGAAAAACTGTTTTTT.

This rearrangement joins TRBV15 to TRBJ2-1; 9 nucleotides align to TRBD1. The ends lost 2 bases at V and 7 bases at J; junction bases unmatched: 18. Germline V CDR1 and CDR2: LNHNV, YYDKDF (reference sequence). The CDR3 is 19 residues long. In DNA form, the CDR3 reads TGTGCCACCAGCAGAAGCAGGGGGAACCGGGACAGGGTTAGAAATGAGCAGTTCTTC. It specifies CATSRSRGNRDRVRNEQFF. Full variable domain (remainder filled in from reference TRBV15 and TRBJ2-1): DAMVIQNPRYQVTQFGKPVTLSCSQTLNHNVMYWYQQKSSQAPKLLFHYYDKDFNNEADTPDNFQSRRPNTSFCFLDIRSPGLGDTAMYLCATSRSRGNRDRVRNEQFFGPGTRLTVL.

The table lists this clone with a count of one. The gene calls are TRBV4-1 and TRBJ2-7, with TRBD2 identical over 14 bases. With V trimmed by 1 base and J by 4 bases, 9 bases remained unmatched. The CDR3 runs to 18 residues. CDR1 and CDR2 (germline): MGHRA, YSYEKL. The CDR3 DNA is TGCGCCAGCAGCCAAGTCGCGGGACTAGCGGGGGCCCAATACGAGCAGTACTTC. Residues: CASSQVAGLAGAQYEQYF.

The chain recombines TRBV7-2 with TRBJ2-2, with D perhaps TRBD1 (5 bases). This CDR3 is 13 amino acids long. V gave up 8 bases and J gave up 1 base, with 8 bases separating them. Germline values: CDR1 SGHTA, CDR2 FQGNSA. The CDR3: CASGAGNTGELFF. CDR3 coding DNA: TGTGCCAGCGGGGCAGGGAACACCGGGGAGCTGTTTTTT.

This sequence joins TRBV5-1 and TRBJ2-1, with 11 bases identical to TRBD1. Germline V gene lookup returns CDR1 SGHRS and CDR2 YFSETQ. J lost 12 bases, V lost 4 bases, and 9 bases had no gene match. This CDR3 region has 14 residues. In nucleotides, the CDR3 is TGCGCCAGCAGCGTGGACAGGGGGCTCGTAGGGCAGTTCTTC. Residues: CASSVDRGLVGQFF.

CDR3 amino acids: CASSRYSGGAYEQYF. The DNA for the CDR3 is TGTGCCAGCAGCCGCTATAGCGGGGGGGCCTACGAGCAGTACTTC. The chain has TRBV3-1 (or the pseudogene TRBV3-2) and TRBJ2-7, with 11 bases identical to TRBD2. Germline V CDR1 and CDR2: LGHDT, YNNKEL (reference sequence). The CDR3 has 15 residues. V dropped 4 bases and J dropped 2; count of bases not matched to a gene: 4.

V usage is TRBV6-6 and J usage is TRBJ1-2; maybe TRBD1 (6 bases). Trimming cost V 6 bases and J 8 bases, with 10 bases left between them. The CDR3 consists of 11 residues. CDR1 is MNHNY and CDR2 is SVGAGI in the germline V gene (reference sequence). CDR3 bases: TGTGCCAGCAGCAACAGGGACGGCTACACCTTC. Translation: CASSNRDGYTF.

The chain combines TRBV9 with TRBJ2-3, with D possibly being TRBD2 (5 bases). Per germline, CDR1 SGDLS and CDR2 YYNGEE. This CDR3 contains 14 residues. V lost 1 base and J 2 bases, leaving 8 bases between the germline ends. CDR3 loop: CASSVSGDTDTQYF. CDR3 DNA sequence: TGTGCCAGCAGCGTATCCGGGGACACAGATACGCAGTATTTT.

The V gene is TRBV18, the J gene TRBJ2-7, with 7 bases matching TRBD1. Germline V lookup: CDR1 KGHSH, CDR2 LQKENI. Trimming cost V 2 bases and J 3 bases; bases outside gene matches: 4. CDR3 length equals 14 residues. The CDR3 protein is CASSPIGTDYEQYF. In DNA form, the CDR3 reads TGTGCCAGCTCACCAATCGGGACAGACTACGAGCAGTACTTC. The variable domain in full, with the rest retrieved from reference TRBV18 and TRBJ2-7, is NAGVMQNPRHLVRRRGQEARLRCSPMKGHSHVYWYRQLPEEGLKFMVYLQKENIIDESGMPKERFSAEFPKEGPSILRIQQVVRGDSAAYFCASSPIGTDYEQYFGPGTRLTVT.

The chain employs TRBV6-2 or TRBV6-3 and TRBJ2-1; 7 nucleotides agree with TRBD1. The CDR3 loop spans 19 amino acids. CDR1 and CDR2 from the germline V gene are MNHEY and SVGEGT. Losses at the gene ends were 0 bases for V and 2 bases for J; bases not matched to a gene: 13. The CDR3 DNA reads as TGTGCCAGCAGTTACTCGATAAAGGCAGGGGGTCGGCCCTACAATGAGCAGTTCTTC. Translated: CASSYSIKAGGRPYNEQFF.

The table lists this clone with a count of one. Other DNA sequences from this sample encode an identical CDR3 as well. CDR3 in DNA: TGTGCCACCAGCAGAGATCGGACAGCCGGGAGGACTGAAGCTTTCTTT. Residues: CATSRDRTAGRTEAFF. The chain combines TRBV15 with TRBJ1-1; tentatively, D is TRBD1 (6 bases). Looked up from germline, CDR1 is LNHNV and CDR2 is YYDKDF (reference sequence). V was pared by 0 bases and J by 5 bases, with 16 bases between. The CDR3 is made up of 16 amino acids.

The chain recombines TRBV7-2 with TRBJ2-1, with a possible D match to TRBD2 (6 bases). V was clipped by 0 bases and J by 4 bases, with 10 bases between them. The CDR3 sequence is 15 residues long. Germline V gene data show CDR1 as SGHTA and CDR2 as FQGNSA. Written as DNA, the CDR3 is TGTGCCAGCAGCTTAGCCCTAGCGTGGTACAATGAGCAGTTCTTC. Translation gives CASSLALAWYNEQFF.

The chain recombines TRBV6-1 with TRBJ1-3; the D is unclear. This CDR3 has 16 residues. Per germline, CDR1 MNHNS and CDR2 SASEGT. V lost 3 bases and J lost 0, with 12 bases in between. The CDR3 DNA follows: TGTGCCAGCAGTGAGAGGGCAGATCACTCTGGAAACACCATATATTTT. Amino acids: CASSERADHSGNTIYF.

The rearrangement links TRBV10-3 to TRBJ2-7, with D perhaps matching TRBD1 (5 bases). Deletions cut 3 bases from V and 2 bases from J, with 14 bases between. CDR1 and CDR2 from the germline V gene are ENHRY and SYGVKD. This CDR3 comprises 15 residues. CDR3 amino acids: CAISEVNRLAYEQYF. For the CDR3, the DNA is TGTGCCATCAGTGAAGTGAACAGGCTTGCCTACGAGCAGTACTTC.

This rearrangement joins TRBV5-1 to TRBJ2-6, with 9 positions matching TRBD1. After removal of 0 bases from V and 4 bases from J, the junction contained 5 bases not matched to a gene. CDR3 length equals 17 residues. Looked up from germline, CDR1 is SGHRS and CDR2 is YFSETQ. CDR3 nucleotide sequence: TGCGCCAGCAGCTTGGGAACAGGGGGCGCAGGGGCCAACGTCCTGACTTTC. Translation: CASSLGTGGAGANVLTF.

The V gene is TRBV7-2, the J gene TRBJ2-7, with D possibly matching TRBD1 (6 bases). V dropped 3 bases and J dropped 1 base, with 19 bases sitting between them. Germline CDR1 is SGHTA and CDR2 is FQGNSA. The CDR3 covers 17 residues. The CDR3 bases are TGTGCCAGCAGCTTCCTTGGGGGCCCCGGGCCTTCCTACGAGCAGTACTTC. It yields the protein CASSFLGGPGPSYEQYF.

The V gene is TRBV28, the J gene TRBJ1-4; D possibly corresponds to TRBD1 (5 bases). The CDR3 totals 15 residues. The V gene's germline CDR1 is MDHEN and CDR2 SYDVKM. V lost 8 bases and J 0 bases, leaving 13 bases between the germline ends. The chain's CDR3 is CASLLGPATNEKLFF. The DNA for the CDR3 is TGTGCCAGCCTTTTGGGGCCTGCAACTAATGAAAAACTGTTTTTT.

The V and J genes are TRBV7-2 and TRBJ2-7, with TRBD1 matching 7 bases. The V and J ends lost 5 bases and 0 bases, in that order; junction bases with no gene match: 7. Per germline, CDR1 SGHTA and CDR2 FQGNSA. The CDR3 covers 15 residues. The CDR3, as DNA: TGTGCCAGCAGCCAACAGACAGGGAGCTCCTACGAGCAGTACTTC. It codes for CASSQQTGSSYEQYF.